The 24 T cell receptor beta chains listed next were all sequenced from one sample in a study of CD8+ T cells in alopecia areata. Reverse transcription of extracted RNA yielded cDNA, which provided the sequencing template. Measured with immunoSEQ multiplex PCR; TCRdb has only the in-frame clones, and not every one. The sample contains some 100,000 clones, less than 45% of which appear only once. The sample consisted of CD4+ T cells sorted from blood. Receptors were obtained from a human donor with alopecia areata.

The CDR3 sequence: CASSLEQRTGELFF. The CDR3 bases are TGTGCCAGCAGCTTGGAACAGAGGACCGGGGAGCTGTTTTTT. V gene TRBV5-4 combines with J gene TRBJ2-2; D call uncertain. V lost 0 bases and J lost 5, with 8 bases in between. The CDR3 has 14 amino acids. CDR1 is SGHNT and CDR2 is YYREEE in the germline V gene (reference sequence).

CDR3 protein: CAWRGSGRAHEQFF. CDR3 bases: TGTGCCTGGAGGGGTAGCGGGAGGGCCCATGAGCAGTTCTTC. The chain employs TRBV30 and TRBJ2-1, with TRBD2 matching over 11 bases. CDR3 size: 14 residues. V shed 3 bases and J 8 bases; nucleotides not matched to a gene: 6. Germline CDR1 GTSNPN, CDR2 SVGIG (reference sequence). Based on the CDR3 plus reference TRBV30 and TRBJ2-1, the full variable domain is SQTIHQWPATLVQPVGSPLSLECTVEGTSNPNLYWYRQAAGRGLQLLFYSVGIGQISSEVPQNLSASRPQDRQFILSSKKLLLSDSGFYLCAWRGSGRAHEQFFGPGTRLTVL.

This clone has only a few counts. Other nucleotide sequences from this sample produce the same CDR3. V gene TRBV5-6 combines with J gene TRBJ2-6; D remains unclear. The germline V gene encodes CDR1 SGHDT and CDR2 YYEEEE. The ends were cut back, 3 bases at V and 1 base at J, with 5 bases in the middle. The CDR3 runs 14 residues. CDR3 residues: CASSSSSGANVLTF. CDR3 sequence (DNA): TGTGCCAGCAGCTCGTCTTCTGGGGCCAACGTCCTGACTTTC.

The CDR3 protein is CASLRTGPPYEQYF. CDR3 nucleotides: TGTGCCAGCCTACGGACAGGGCCTCCCTACGAGCAGTACTTC. This chain uses TRBV27 with TRBJ2-7; 8 bases agree with TRBD1. In germline, CDR1 is MNHEY, CDR2 SMNVEV (reference sequence). Trimming at V came to 8 bases and at J to 2 bases, leaving 8 bases not matched to a gene. This CDR3 spans 14 amino acids.

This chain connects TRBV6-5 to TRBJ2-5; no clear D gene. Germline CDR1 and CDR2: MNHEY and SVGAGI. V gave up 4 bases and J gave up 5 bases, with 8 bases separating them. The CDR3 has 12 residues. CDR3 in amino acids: CASSSRWETQYF. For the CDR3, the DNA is TGTGCCAGCAGTTCCCGATGGGAGACCCAGTACTTC.

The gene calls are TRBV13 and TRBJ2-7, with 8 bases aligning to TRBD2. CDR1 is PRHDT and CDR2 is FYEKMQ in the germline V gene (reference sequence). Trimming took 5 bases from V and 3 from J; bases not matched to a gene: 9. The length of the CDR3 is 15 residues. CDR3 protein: CASSKQLAGSYEQYF. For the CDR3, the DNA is TGTGCCAGCAGCAAACAGTTAGCGGGAAGCTACGAGCAGTACTTC.

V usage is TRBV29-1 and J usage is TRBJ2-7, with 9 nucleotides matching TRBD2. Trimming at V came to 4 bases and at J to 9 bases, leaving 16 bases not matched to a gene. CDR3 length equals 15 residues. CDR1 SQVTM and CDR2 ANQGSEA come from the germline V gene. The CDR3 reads CSVGGTGTSSHGQYF. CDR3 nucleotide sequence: TGCAGCGTTGGGGGCACCGGGACTAGCTCACACGGGCAGTACTTC.

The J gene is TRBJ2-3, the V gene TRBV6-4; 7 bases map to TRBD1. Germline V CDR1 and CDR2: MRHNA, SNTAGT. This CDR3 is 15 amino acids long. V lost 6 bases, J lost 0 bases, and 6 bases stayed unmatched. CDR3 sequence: CASSLDRVSTDTQYF. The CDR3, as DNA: TGTGCCAGCAGCCTCGACAGGGTTAGCACAGATACGCAGTATTTT.

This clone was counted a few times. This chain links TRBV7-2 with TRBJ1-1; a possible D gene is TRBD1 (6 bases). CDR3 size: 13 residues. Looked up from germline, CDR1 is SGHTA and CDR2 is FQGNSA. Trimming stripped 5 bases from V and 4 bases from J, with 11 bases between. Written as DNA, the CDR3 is TGTGCCAGCAGCCCGCACAGGGCCACTGAAGCTTTCTTT. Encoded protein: CASSPHRATEAFF.

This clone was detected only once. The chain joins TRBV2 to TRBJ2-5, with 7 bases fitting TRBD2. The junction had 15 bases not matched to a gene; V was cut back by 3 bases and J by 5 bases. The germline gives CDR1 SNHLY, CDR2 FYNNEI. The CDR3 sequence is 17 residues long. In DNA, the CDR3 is TGTGCCAGCAGTGAGAGGCTAGCGGACCTGACAAAGGAGACCCAGTACTTC. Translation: CASSERLADLTKETQYF.

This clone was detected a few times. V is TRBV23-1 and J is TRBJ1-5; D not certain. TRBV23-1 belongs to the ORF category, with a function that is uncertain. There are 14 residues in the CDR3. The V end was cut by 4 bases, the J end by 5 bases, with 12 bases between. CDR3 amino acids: CASSLTNSDQPQHF. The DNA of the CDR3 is TGCGCCAGCAGTCTTACAAATTCAGATCAGCCCCAGCATTTT.

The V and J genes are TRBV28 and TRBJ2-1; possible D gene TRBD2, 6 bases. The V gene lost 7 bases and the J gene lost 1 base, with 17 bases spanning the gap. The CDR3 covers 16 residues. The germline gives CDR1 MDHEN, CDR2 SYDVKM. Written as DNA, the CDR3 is TGTGCCAGCAAGGCCTCCCAAGGAGGGTCCTACAATGAGCAGTTCTTC. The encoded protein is CASKASQGGSYNEQFF.

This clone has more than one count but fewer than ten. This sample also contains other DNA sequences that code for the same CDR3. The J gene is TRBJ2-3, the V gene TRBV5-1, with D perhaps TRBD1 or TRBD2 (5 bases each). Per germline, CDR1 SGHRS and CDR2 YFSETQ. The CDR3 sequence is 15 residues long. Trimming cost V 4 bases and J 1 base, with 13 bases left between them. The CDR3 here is CASSPGTGRTDTQYF. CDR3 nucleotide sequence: TGCGCCAGCAGCCCGGGGACGGGTCGCACAGATACGCAGTATTTT.

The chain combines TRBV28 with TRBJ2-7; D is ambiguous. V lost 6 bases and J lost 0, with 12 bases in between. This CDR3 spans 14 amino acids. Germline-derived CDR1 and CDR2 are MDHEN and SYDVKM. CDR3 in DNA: TGTGCCAGCAGACCGGGCTCCAGCTCCTACGAGCAGTACTTC. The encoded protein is CASRPGSSSYEQYF.

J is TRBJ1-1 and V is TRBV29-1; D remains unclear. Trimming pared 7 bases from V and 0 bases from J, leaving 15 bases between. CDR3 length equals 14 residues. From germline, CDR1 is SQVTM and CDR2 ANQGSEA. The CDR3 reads CSAGGIIMNTEAFF. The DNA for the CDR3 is TGCAGCGCTGGAGGTATCATCATGAACACTGAAGCTTTCTTT.

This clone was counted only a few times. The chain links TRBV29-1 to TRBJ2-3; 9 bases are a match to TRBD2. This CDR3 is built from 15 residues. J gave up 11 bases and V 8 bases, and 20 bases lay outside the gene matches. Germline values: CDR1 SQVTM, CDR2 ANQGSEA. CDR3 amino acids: CSLYEGGGALYKQYF. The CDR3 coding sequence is TGCAGCTTGTACGAGGGCGGGGGGGCGTTATATAAGCAGTATTTT.

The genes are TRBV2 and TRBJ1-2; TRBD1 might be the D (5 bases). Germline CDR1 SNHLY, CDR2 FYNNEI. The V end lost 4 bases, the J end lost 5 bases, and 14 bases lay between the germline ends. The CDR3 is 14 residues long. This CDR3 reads CASSAGTGSYGYTF. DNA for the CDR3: TGTGCCAGCAGTGCCGGGACGGGCTCGTATGGCTACACCTTC. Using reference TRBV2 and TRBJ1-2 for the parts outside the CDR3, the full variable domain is EPEVTQTPSHQVTQMGQEVILRCVPISNHLYFYWYRQILGQKVEFLVSFYNNEISEKSEIFDDQFSVERPDGSNFTLKIRSTKLEDSAMYFCASSAGTGSYGYTFGSGTRLTVV.

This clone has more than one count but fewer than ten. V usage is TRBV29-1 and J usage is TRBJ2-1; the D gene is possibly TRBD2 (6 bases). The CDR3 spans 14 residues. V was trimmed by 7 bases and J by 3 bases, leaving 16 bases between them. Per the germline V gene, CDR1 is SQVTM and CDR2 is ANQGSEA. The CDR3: CSARGGTYYNEQFF. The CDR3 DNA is TGCAGCGCCCGTGGGGGGACCTACTACAATGAGCAGTTCTTC.

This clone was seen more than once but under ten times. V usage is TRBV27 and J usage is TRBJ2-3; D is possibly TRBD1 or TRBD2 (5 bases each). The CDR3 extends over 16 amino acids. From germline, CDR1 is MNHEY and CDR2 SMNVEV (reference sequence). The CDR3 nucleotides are TGTGCGACGTCGAGGGGCACAAGGCGAGACGAAAATACGCAGTATTTT. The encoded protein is CATSRGTRRDENTQYF.

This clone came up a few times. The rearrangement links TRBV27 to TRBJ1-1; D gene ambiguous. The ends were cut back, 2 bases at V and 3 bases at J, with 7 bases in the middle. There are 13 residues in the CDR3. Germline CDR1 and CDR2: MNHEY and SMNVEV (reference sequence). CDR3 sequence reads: CASSLKGYTEAFF. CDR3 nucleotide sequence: TGTGCCAGCAGTTTAAAAGGGTACACTGAAGCTTTCTTT.

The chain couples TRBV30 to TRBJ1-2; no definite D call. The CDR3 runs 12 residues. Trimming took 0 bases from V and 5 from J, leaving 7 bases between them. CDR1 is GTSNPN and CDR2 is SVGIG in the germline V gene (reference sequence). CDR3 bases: TGTGCCTGGAGTGTGTTAGGGTATGGCTACACCTTC. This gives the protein CAWSVLGYGYTF.

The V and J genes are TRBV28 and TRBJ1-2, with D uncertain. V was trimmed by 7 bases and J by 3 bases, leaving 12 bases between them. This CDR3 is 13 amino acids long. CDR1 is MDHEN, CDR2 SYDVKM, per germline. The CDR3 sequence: CASTTFRDYGYTF. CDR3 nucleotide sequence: TGTGCCAGCACCACCTTCCGTGACTATGGCTACACCTTC.

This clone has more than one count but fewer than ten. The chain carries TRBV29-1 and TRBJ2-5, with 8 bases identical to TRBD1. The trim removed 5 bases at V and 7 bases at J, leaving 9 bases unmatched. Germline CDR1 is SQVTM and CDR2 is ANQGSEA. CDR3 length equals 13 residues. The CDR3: CSVKPTGASTQYF. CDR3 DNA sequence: TGCAGCGTTAAACCGACAGGGGCCTCGACCCAGTACTTC. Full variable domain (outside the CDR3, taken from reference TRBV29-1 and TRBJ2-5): SAVISQKPSRDICQRGTSLTIQCQVDSQVTMMFWYRQQPGQSLTLIATANQGSEATYESGFVIDKFPISRPNLTFSTLTVSNMSPEDSSIYLCSVKPTGASTQYFGPGTRLLVL.

The CDR3 is CSVQGSGANVLTF. In DNA, the CDR3 is TGCAGCGTACAGGGCTCTGGGGCCAACGTCCTGACTTTC. This chain joins TRBV29-1 and TRBJ2-6, with D perhaps matching TRBD1 (6 bases). Germline CDR1 reads SQVTM; CDR2 reads ANQGSEA. The V end was cut by 6 bases, the J end by 0 bases, with 6 bases between. CDR3 length: 13 residues. Based on the CDR3 plus reference TRBV29-1 and TRBJ2-6, the full variable domain is SAVISQKPSRDICQRGTSLTIQCQVDSQVTMMFWYRQQPGQSLTLIATANQGSEATYESGFVIDKFPISRPNLTFSTLTVSNMSPEDSSIYLCSVQGSGANVLTFGAGSRLTVL.